These 13 T cell receptor beta chains share one sample of origin, sequenced in a study of blood T cells in healthy people across ages. Primers used in a second PCR of about 6 to 11 cycles were a sample-barcoded 5' primer and a J-beta primer mix. One entry per CDR3 protein results from TCRdb running MiXCR on the 5' RACE reads. The sample has about 670,000 distinct CDR3 sequences, under 65% seen once. Material for sequencing was blood. All receptors derive from an elderly woman in good health.

Comments on this clonotype: The junction differs from germline at one of its ends, possibly a read error. This chain uses TRBV20-1 with TRBJ2-1; no clear D. This CDR3 is 11 amino acids long. CDR1 and CDR2 (germline): DFQATT, SNEGSKA (reference sequence). The CDR3 loop is CSARDYNERFF. DNA of the CDR3: TGCAGTGCTAGAGACTACAATGAGCGGTTCTTC.

The chain couples TRBV9 to TRBJ2-7; D is possibly TRBD2 (6 bases). The CDR3 spans 15 residues. The V end lost 0 bases, the J end lost 7 bases, and 17 bases lay between the germline ends. Germline CDR1 and CDR2: SGDLS and YYNGEE. The CDR3 sequence: CASSVGMEGYNEQYF. DNA of the CDR3: TGTGCCAGCAGCGTAGGTATGGAGGGCTACAATGAGCAGTACTTC.

The J gene is TRBJ1-4, the V gene TRBV12-3 or TRBV12-4; tentatively, D is TRBD1 (5 bases). Trimming removed 5 bases at V and 3 bases at J, with 7 bases between. The CDR3 contains 13 residues. CDR3 amino acids: CASSGHPNEKLFF. The CDR3 coding sequence is TGTGCCAGCAGTGGACATCCTAATGAAAAACTGTTTTTT.

V gene TRBV28 combines with J gene TRBJ2-2; D not resolved. Germline V lookup: CDR1 MDHEN, CDR2 SYDVKM. CDR3 size: 13 residues. V lost 11 bases, J lost 2 bases, and 12 bases lay in between. CDR3 amino acids: CAWASANTGELFF. CDR3 DNA: TGTGCCTGGGCCAGCGCCAACACCGGGGAGCTGTTTTTT.

A single count supports this clonotype. V is TRBV7-9 and J is TRBJ2-4; D possibly uses TRBD1 or TRBD2 (5 bases each). Germline lookup yields CDR1 SEHNR and CDR2 FQNEAQ (reference sequence). The CDR3 covers 13 residues. Trimming removed 5 bases from V and 8 bases from J, with 13 bases in between. DNA for the CDR3: TGTGCCAGCAGCCCTTACCTGGGGGACATTCAGTACTTC. The encoded protein is CASSPYLGDIQYF.

A few counts support this clonotype. The gene calls are TRBV25-1 and TRBJ1-1; 8 bases map to TRBD1. V shed 4 bases, J shed 0 bases, and the junction held 4 bases outside the gene matches. Germline CDR1 and CDR2: MGHDK and SYGVNS. There are 15 residues in the CDR3. CDR3 protein: CASSVPQGVNTEAFF. The CDR3 nucleotides are TGTGCCAGCAGTGTTCCACAGGGGGTGAACACTGAAGCTTTCTTT. Supplemented by reference TRBV25-1 and TRBJ1-1, the full variable domain reads EADIYQTPRYLVIGTGKKITLECSQTMGHDKMYWYQQDPGMELHLIHYSYGVNSTEKGDLSSESTVSRIRTEHFPLTLESARPSHTSQYLCASSVPQGVNTEAFFGQGTRLTVV.

The rearrangement links TRBV5-1 to TRBJ2-7; D remains unclear. Germline CDR1 SGHRS, CDR2 YFSETQ. This CDR3 is 13 amino acids long. Trimming stripped 4 bases from V and 7 bases from J, with 15 bases between. The CDR3 loop is CASSPDLVGEQYF. The CDR3 bases are TGCGCCAGCAGCCCCGACCTTGTTGGTGAGCAGTACTTC. Combining the CDR3 with reference TRBV5-1 and TRBJ2-7 gives the whole variable domain KAGVTQTPRYLIKTRGQQVTLSCSPISGHRSVSWYQQTPGQGLQFLFEYFSETQRNKGNFPGRFSGRQFSNSRSEMNVSTLELGDSALYLCASSPDLVGEQYFGPGTRLTVT.

The V and J genes are TRBV5-6 and TRBJ2-7, with a weak D call TRBD2 (5 bases). With 2 bases removed from V and 5 bases from J, the gap between germline ends came to 11 bases. Germline V gene lookup returns CDR1 SGHDT and CDR2 YYEEEE. The CDR3 is made up of 13 amino acids. In nucleotides, the CDR3 is TGTGCCAGCAGCTTCGGAGGAATCCACGAGCAGTACTTC. It is translated as CASSFGGIHEQYF.

The chain uses TRBV15 and TRBJ2-1; 9 bases agree with TRBD1. Trimming at V came to 0 bases and at J to 2 bases, leaving 5 bases not matched to a gene. This CDR3 spans 17 amino acids. Germline V gives CDR1 LNHNV, CDR2 YYDKDF (reference sequence). The CDR3 here is CATSRDTQGATYNEQFF. In DNA form, the CDR3 reads TGTGCCACCAGCAGAGACACACAGGGGGCTACCTACAATGAGCAGTTCTTC.

This clonotype has a handful of counts. V and J are TRBV12-3 or TRBV12-4 and TRBJ1-6; no clear D gene. This CDR3 region has 13 residues. The germline V and J ends were trimmed by 5 bases and 7 bases, with 9 bases remaining between them. CDR3 protein: CASSVGRNSPLHF. CDR3 sequence (DNA): TGTGCCAGCAGTGTGGGCAGAAATTCACCCCTCCACTTT.

This sequence joins TRBV20-1 and TRBJ2-5, with D tentatively TRBD1 (5 bases). The germline V and J ends were trimmed by 5 bases and 3 bases, with 13 bases remaining between them. This CDR3 contains 13 residues. Germline CDR1 reads DFQATT; CDR2 reads SNEGSKA (reference sequence). CDR3 coding DNA: TGCAGTGCTCTCGACAGAAACGAAGAGACCCAGTACTTC. Its translation is CSALDRNEETQYF.

The chain links TRBV2 to TRBJ2-5, with a weak D call TRBD1 (5 bases). The germline CDR1 and CDR2 sequences are SNHLY and FYNNEI. The germline V and J ends were trimmed by 7 bases and 7 bases, with 19 bases remaining between them. The CDR3 spans 14 residues. CDR3 region: CASKSGLDVGTQYF. CDR3 DNA sequence: TGTGCCAGCAAGTCAGGGCTCGACGTCGGGACCCAGTACTTC.

Comments on this clonotype: The germline gene is not matched at one end of the junction; a read error may be the cause. The chain links TRBV6-5 to TRBJ2-1; D ambiguous. From germline, CDR1 is MNHEY and CDR2 SVGAGI. The CDR3 runs to 14 residues. The chain's CDR3 is CVSSRLNPYNEQFF. The DNA for the CDR3 is TGTGTCAGCAGCCGCCTAAACCCCTACAACGAGCAGTTCTTC.